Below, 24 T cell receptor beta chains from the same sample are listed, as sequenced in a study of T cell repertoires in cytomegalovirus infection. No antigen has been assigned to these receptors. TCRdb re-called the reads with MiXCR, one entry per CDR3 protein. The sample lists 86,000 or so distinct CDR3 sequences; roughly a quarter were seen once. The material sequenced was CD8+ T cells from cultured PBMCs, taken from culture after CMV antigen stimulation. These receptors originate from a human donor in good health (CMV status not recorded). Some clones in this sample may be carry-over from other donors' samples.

The CDR3 spells CASSAALAKNIQYF. In nucleotides, the CDR3 is TGTGCCAGCAGTGCCGCACTAGCCAAAAACATTCAGTACTTC. The rearrangement uses TRBV27 and TRBJ2-4; D not resolved. Trimming removed 5 bases from V and 0 bases from J, with 8 bases in between. Germline V gene lookup returns CDR1 MNHEY and CDR2 SMNVEV (reference sequence). This CDR3 is built from 14 residues.

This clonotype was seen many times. CDR3: CASSLVGNYNEQFF. DNA for the CDR3: TGTGCCAGCAGCTTAGTCGGGAACTACAATGAGCAGTTCTTC. This chain links TRBV11-2 with TRBJ2-1, with D tentatively TRBD2 (5 bases). CDR3 size: 14 residues. Germline CDR1 reads SGHAT; CDR2 reads FQNNGV. V gave up 1 base and J gave up 3 bases, with 7 bases separating them.

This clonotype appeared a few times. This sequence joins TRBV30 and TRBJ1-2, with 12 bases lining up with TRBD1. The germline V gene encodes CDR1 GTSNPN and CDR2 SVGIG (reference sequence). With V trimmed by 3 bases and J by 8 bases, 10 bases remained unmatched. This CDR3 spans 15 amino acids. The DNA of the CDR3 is TGTGCCTGGAGATCCGGGACAGGGGGCGCCGAGGGCTACACCTTC. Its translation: CAWRSGTGGAEGYTF.

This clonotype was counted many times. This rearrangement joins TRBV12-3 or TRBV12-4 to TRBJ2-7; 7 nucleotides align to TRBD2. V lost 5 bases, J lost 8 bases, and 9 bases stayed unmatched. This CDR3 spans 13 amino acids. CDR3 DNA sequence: TGTGCCAGCAGTGCCCCGCGGACTAGTAAGCAGTACTTC. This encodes CASSAPRTSKQYF.

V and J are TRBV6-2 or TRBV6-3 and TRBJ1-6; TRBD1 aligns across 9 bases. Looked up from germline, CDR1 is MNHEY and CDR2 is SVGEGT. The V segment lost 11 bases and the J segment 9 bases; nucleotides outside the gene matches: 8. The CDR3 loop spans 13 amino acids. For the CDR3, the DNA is TGTGCCGCGGCCGGGACAGGGTCTTCACCCCTCCACTTT. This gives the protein CAAAGTGSSPLHF.

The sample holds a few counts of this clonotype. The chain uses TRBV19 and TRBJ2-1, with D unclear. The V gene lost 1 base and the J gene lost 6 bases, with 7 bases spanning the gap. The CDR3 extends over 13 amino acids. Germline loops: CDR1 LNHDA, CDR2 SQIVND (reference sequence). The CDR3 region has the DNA TGTGCCAGTAGTATAGGTCGGCTCAATGAGCAGTTCTTC. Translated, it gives CASSIGRLNEQFF.

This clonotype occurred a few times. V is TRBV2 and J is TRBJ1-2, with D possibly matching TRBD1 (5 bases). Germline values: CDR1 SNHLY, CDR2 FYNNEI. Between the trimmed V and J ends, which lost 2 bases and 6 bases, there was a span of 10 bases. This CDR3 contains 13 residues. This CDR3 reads CASSEWGPDGYTF. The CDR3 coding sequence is TGTGCCAGCAGTGAATGGGGACCAGATGGCTACACCTTC.

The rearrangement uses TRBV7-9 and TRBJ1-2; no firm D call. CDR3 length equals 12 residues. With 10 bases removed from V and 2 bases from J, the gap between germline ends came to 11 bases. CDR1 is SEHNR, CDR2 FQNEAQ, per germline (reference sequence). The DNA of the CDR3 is TGTGCCATTCCGGGTAGGAACTATGGCTACACCTTC. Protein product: CAIPGRNYGYTF.

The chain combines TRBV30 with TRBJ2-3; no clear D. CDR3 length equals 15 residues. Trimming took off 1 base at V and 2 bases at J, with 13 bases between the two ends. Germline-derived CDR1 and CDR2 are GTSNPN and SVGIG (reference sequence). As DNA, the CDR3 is TGTGCCTGGAGTGATTATCGGTCATACACAGATACGCAGTATTTT. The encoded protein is CAWSDYRSYTDTQYF.

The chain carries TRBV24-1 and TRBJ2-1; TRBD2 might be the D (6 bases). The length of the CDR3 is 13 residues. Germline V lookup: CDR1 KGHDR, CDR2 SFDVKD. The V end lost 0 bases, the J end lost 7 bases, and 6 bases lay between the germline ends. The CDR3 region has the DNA TGTGCCACCAGTGATTTGGGGGGGAATGAGCAGTTCTTC. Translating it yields CATSDLGGNEQFF.

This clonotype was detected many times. The CDR3 DNA is TGTGCCACCAGTGACCCATTGGCTCTACAAGGAGCAGATACGCAGTATTTT. Its protein is CATSDPLALQGADTQYF. The chain links TRBV24-1 to TRBJ2-3, with D unresolved. The V end lost 4 bases, the J end lost 4 bases, and 20 bases lay between the germline ends. Germline V gives CDR1 KGHDR, CDR2 SFDVKD. The length of the CDR3 is 17 residues.

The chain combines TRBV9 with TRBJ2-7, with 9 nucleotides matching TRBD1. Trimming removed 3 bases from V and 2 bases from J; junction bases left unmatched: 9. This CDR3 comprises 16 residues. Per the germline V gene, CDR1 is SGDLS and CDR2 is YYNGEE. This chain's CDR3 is CASSGGQGSQAYEQYF. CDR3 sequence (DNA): TGTGCCAGCAGCGGCGGACAGGGGTCTCAAGCCTACGAGCAGTACTTC.

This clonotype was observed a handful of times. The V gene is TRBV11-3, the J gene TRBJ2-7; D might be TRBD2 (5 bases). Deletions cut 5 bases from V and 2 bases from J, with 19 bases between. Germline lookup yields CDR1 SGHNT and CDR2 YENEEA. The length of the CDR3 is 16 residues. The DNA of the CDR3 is TGTGCCAGCAGCATGAGGACTGGTTACATCACCTACGAGCAGTACTTC. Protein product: CASSMRTGYITYEQYF.

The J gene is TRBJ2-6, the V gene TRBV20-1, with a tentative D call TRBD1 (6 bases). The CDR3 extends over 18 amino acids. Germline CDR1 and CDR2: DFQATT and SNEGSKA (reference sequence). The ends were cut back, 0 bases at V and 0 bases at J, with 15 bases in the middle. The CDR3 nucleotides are TGCAGTGCTAGAGACCCCGACAGGCCCAGCTCTGGGGCCAACGTCCTGACTTTC. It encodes CSARDPDRPSSGANVLTF.

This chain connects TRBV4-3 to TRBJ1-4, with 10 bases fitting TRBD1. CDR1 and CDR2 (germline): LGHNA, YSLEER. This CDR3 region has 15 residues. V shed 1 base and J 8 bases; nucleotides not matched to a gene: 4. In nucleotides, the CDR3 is TGCGCCAGCAGCCAAGCCGGGACAGGGGCGGAAAAACTGTTTTTT. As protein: CASSQAGTGAEKLFF.

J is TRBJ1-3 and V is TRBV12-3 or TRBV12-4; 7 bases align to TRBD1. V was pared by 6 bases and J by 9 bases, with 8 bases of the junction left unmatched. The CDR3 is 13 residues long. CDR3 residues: CASSPGQASTIYF. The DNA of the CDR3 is TGTGCCAGCAGCCCCGGACAGGCCAGCACCATATATTTT.

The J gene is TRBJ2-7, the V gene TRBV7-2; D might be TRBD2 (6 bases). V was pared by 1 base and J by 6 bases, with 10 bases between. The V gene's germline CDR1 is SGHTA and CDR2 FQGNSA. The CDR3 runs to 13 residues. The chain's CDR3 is CASSLVSAGEQYF. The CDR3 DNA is TGTGCCAGCAGCTTAGTATCAGCGGGCGAGCAGTACTTC.

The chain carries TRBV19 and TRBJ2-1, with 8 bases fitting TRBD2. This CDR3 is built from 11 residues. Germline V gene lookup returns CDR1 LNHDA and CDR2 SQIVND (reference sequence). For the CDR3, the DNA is TGTGCGGCGGGGACGGGGGGGAAGCAGTTCTTC. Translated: CAAGTGGKQFF. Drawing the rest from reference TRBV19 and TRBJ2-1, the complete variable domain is DGGITQSPKYLFRKEGQNVTLSCEQNLNHDAMYWYRQDPGQGLRLIYYSQIVNDFQKGDIAEGYSVSREKKESFPLTVTSAQKNPTAFYLCAAGTGGKQFFGPGTRLTVL.

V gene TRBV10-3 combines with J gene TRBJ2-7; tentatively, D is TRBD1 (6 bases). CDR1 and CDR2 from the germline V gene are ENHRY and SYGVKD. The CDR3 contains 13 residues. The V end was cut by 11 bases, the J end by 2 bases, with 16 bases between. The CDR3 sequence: CASLGTQTYEQYF. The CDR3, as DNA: TGTGCCTCCCTCGGGACACAAACCTACGAGCAGTACTTC.

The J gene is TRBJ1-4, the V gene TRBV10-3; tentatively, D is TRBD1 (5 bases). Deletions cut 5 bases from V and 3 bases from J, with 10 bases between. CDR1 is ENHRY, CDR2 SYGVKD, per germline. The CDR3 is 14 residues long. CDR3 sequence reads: CAISPGGANEKLFF. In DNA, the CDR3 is TGTGCCATCAGTCCGGGGGGGGCTAATGAAAAACTGTTTTTT.

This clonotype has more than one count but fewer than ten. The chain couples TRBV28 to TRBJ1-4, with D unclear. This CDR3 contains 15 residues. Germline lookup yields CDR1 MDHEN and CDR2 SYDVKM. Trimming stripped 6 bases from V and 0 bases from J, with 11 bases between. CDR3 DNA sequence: TGTGCCAGCAGCTCTCTAGCCGCAACTAATGAAAAACTGTTTTTT. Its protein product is CASSSLAATNEKLFF.

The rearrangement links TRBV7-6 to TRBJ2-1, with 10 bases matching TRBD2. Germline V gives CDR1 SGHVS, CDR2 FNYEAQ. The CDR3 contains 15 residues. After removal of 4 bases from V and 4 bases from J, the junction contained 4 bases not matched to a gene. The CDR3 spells CASSSAGGGYNEQFF. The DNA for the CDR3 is TGTGCCAGCAGCTCAGCGGGGGGGGGTTACAATGAGCAGTTCTTC.

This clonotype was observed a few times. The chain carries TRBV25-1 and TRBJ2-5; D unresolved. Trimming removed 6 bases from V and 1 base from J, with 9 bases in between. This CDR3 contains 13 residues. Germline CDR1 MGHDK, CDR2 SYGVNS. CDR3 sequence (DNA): TGTGCCAGCAGAAGGGCCTCCCAAGAGACCCAGTACTTC. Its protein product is CASRRASQETQYF.

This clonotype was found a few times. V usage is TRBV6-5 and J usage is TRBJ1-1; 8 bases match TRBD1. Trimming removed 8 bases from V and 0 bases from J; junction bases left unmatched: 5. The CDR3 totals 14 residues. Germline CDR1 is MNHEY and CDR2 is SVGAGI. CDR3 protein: CASQWTGMNTEAFF. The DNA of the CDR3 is TGTGCCAGCCAATGGACAGGGATGAACACTGAAGCTTTCTTT.